This T cell receptor beta chain came from a study of blood T cell repertoires in COVID-19. Study-level information: Samples came from the United States, Italy and Spain, spanning acute and convalescent COVID-19.

Participant-reported clinical history was the basis for cohort assignment. Methods used by the authors: It was from reference gene primer amplification that nucleated cell counts were estimated. The method was immunoSEQ multiplex PCR; TCRdb's version includes in-frame clones alone and lacks a portion of them. The V and J calls and clone size come from that table; D and trimming were worked out from the DNA. The data contain about 120,000 clones, around 84% of them seen just once; the ten biggest clones take up approximately 3.5%. The sample consisted of PBMCs or T cells enriched from blood (not recorded which). The receptor's source is a woman in her 30s who had recovered from COVID-19.

The CDR3 DNA is TGTGCCAGCAGTCCTACGCCAAACACCATATATTTT. Translating gives CASSPTPNTIYF. This rearrangement joins TRBV27 to TRBJ1-3; D is uncertain. The germline V and J ends were trimmed by 5 bases and 6 bases, with 8 bases remaining between them. The germline gives CDR1 MNHEY, CDR2 SMNVEV (reference sequence). This CDR3 has 12 residues.